This T cell receptor (beta chain) was captured in a study of blood T cell repertoires in COVID-19. At the level of the study: The United States, Italy and Spain supplied acute and convalescent COVID-19 samples. Sample material is recorded as cDNA or gDNA derived from T cells, B-cell-depleted T cells, or PBMCs.

As handled by the study authors: Quantification of nucleated cells was approximated via reference gene primer amplification. Only in-frame clones appear in the TCRdb table, and some are missing; sequencing was by immunoSEQ multiplex PCR. D and trimming come from the DNA, and the V and J calls and clone size come from that table. In the table there are 150,000 to 190,000 clones, about 88% of which are singletons. The CDR3 spans 13 residues. Trimming shortened V by 3 bases and J by 8 bases, and 14 bases separated the two germline ends. Looked up from germline, CDR1 is SGHRS and CDR2 is YFSETQ. Patients from Seattle were sampled longitudinally, starting during active infection.

The source material was peripheral blood. The chain joins TRBV5-1 to TRBJ1-2, with unresolved D. The origin of this receptor is a woman in her sixties or seventies with COVID-19, enrolled during active disease. The CDR3 DNA is TGCGCCAGCAGCTACGCCCGAAACCAGGGCTACACCTTC. Translation gives CASSYARNQGYTF.